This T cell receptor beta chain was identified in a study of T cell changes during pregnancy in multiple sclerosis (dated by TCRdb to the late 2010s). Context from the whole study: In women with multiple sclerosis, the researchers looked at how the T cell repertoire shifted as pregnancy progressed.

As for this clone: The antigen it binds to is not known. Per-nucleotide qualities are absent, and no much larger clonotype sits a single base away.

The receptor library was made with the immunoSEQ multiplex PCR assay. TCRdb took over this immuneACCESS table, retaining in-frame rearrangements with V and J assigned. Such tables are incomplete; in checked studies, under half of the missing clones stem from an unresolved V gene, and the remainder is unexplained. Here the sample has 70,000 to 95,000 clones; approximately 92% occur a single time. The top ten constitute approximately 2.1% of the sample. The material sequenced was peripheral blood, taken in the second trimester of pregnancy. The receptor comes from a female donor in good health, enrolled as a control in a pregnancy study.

This receptor has the CDR3 CASSQVNGELFF. The base sequence is TGCGCCAGCAGCCAAGTAAACGGGGAGCTGTTTTTT. Rearrangement joined TRBV4-3 to TRBJ2-2; the D gene cannot be resolved reliably. CDR1 LGHNA and CDR2 YSLEER are derived from the germline V gene. At the junction V is shortened by 1 base and J by 7 bases, with 4 bases in between. The CDR3, from cysteine to phenylalanine, totals 12 residues. The CDR3 DNA has 36 bases and is translated from base 1.